This TCR beta chain was obtained from a study of neurological immune-mediated disorders. Looking at the study overall: The study included about 35 multiple sclerosis patients, roughly 30 relapsing-remitting and 3 secondary progressive.

This CDR3 is 17 amino acids long. Per germline, CDR1 SGHTA and CDR2 FQGNSA. With 2 bases clipped from V and 7 bases from J, the junction kept 10 bases outside the gene matches. The starting material, 2 million PBMCs stored at -80 C, gave rise to the unsorted libraries. This clonotype has ten or more counts. 5'RACE generated cDNA with 10-nucleotide random UMIs. Every sequencing run generated over 180 million TCR-beta sequences from 15-18 subjects. TCRdb redid the calling of the 5' RACE reads with MiXCR, one entry per CDR3 protein. The data show 54,000 or so distinct CDR3 sequences, around 3.6% seen once.

The sample taken for sequencing was PBMCs. The TCR was taken from a woman aged 25-40 years with multiple sclerosis. This chain joins TRBV7-2 and TRBJ1-6; 8 bases fit TRBD1. The CDR3 DNA is TGTGCCAGCAGCTTATTCCCCCAGGGGGCGACAAATTCACCCCTCCACTTT. It yields the protein CASSLFPQGATNSPLHF.